The 4 T cell receptor beta chains below were found in one sample sequenced in a study of blood T cell repertoires in COVID-19. Generated by immunoSEQ multiplex PCR, the TCRdb table keeps only in-frame clones and is missing some. The data show 95,000 to 150,000 clones, around three quarters seen once. Sequenced input: peripheral blood. These receptors all stem from a woman in her 70s with acute or convalescent COVID-19.

The chain employs TRBV5-1 and TRBJ2-1; the D is unclear. Germline loops: CDR1 SGHRS, CDR2 YFSETQ. Trimming took off 4 bases at V and 7 bases at J, with 9 bases between the two ends. CDR3 length: 12 amino acids. The CDR3 region is CASSPNYNEQFF. The CDR3 nucleotides are TGCGCCAGCAGCCCTAATTATAATGAGCAGTTCTTC.

Only one count was recorded for this clone. V gene TRBV5-1 combines with J gene TRBJ2-3; TRBD2 might be the D (6 bases). CDR1 SGHRS and CDR2 YFSETQ come from the germline V gene. The CDR3 totals 14 residues. The ends were cut back, 3 bases at V and 2 bases at J, with 10 bases in the middle. Written as DNA, the CDR3 is TGCGCCAGCAGCTACGGACTAAACACAGATACGCAGTATTTT. Translating gives CASSYGLNTDTQYF.

Here the CDR3 reads CASSPKREQFF. The CDR3 bases are TGTGCCAGCAGTCCCAAGCGGGAGCAGTTCTTC. This chain uses TRBV28 with TRBJ2-1, with a possible D match to TRBD2 (5 bases). The V end lost 5 bases, the J end lost 10 bases, and 9 bases lay between the germline ends. The CDR3 loop spans 11 amino acids. CDR1 MDHEN and CDR2 SYDVKM come from the germline V gene.

The V gene is TRBV7-8, the J gene TRBJ2-7; a possible D gene is TRBD2 (5 bases). Trimming left V 5 bases short and J 7 bases short, with 18 bases between. Germline V CDR1 and CDR2: SGHVS, FQNEAQ. The CDR3 loop spans 14 amino acids. The chain's CDR3 is CASSRVAVALEQYF. In DNA form, the CDR3 reads TGTGCCAGCAGCCGAGTCGCGGTAGCGTTGGAGCAGTACTTC.